This entry is about one T cell receptor (beta chain). What it binds is not known. These data belong to a study of T cell responses to AZD1222 COVID-19 vaccine. Study results and limitations: Only six or seven AZD1222 recipients tested seropositive at baseline. Rises in breadth and depth of Spike-specific TCRs came after two AZD1222 doses.

Repertoires were generated with immunoSEQ multiplex PCR, while TCRdb's copy carries only in-frame clones and drops some. The sample lists under 120,000 clones, around 94% occurring once. The V gene's germline CDR1 is LGHDT and CDR2 YNNKEL (reference sequence). Trimming pared 1 base from V and 10 bases from J, leaving 10 bases between. This CDR3 has 12 residues. The rearrangement uses TRBV3-1 (or the pseudogene TRBV3-2) and TRBJ1-1, with D uncertain. The sample consisted of peripheral blood, taken on day 0 of AZD1222 vaccination. The receptor comes from an adult in good health. In DNA form, the CDR3 reads TGTGCCAGCAGCCAAGGAAGACGTGTAGCTTTCTTT. As protein: CASSQGRRVAFF.